A selection of T cell receptor beta chains follows, all from one sample in a study of T cell repertoires in cytomegalovirus infection. TCRdb reprocessed the reads via MiXCR and lists one record per CDR3 protein. The sample has approximately 770,000 distinct CDR3 sequences; 25% to 35% are singletons. These receptors lack a known antigen. The sequencing here drew on cultured CD8+ T cells from PBMCs, taken from culture after CMV antigen stimulation. Every receptor here comes from a human donor in good health (CMV status not recorded). Some clones in this sample may be carry-over from other donors' samples. CDR3s include the opening cysteine and the closing phenylalanine or tryptophan. Each record gives: V gene, clone size, D gene, CDR3 length, J gene, CDR3 protein, CDR3 DNA. D genes are given only for firm matches. The size entry is marked missing in some rows and otherwise reads once, few, many or a size class.

>TRBV6-2/TRBV6-3|NA|NA|13|TRBJ1-1
CANSFTGPTEAFF
TGTGCCAACAGTTTTACAGGGCCCACTGAAGCTTTCTTT
>TRBV9|few|NA|15|TRBJ1-1
CASSVIRTANTEAFF
TGTGCCAGCAGCGTTATCCGGACGGCCAACACTGAAGCTTTCTTT
>TRBV27|NA|NA|14|TRBJ1-5
CASPLGCNNQPQHF
TGTGCCAGCCCTTTAGGATGCAACAATCAGCCCCAGCATTTT
>TRBV7-9|NA|NA|18|TRBJ1-1
CALGGLKIGASVNTEAFF
TGTGCCCTCGGGGGACTAAAAATTGGAGCTTCCGTGAACACTGAAGCTTTCTTT
>TRBV20-1|NA|NA|12|TRBJ1-1
CSVPLGNTEAFF
TGCAGTGTTCCATTGGGGAACACTGAAGCTTTCTTT
>TRBV19|few|TRBD1|16|TRBJ2-2
CASSPIGQGRRGELFF
TGTGCCAGTAGCCCAATTGGACAGGGTCGTCGCGGGGAGCTGTTTTTT
>TRBV27|NA|TRBD2|16|TRBJ2-2
CASSSSSGTNTGELFF
TGTGCCAGCAGTTCGTCTAGCGGCACGAACACCGGGGAGCTGTTTTTT
>TRBV7-8|few|TRBD1|16|TRBJ2-3
CASSARTGGRTDTQYF
TGTGCCAGCAGCGCTCGTACAGGGGGCAGGACAGATACGCAGTATTTT
>TRBV12-3/TRBV12-4|many|NA|15|TRBJ2-1
CASSLEGHFYNEQFF
TGTGCCAGCAGTTTAGAGGGTCATTTCTACAATGAGCAGTTCTTC
>TRBV27|NA|NA|15|TRBJ1-5
CASSAASGANQPQHF
TGTGCCAGCAGTGCGGCGTCCGGCGCGAATCAGCCCCAGCATTTT
>TRBV7-7|NA|TRBD2|17|TRBJ2-1
CASSARGGGGSYNEQFF
TGTGCTAGCAGCGCGAGGGGCGGGGGGGGCTCCTACAATGAGCAGTTCTTC
>TRBV6-5|NA|NA|13|TRBJ2-7
CASSRGLKLEQYF
TGTGCCAGCAGTAGGGGACTCAAGTTAGAGCAGTACTTC
>TRBV20-1|few|NA|17|TRBJ1-6
CSVPDTRLGIYNSPLHF
TGCAGTGTTCCGGACACCCGGTTGGGGATTTATAATTCACCCCTCCACTTT
>TRBV19|NA|NA|15|TRBJ2-1
CASSISGLPYNEQFF
TGTGCCAGTAGTATCTCAGGTCTTCCCTACAATGAGCAGTTCTTC
>TRBV7-8|NA|TRBD2|16|TRBJ2-5
CASSSPGTSAPETQYF
TGTGCCAGCAGCTCCCCCGGGACTAGCGCCCCAGAGACCCAGTACTTC
>TRBV19|once|NA|16|TRBJ2-1
CASRGRERKNYNEQFF
TGTGCCAGTAGGGGTAGGGAGCGGAAGAACTACAATGAGCAGTTCTTC
>TRBV4-1|once|NA|12|TRBJ2-3
CASSFLGAPQYF
TGCGCCAGCAGCTTCTTGGGGGCGCCGCAGTATTTT
>TRBV12-3/TRBV12-4|many|NA|15|TRBJ1-4
CASSFSRRKNEKLFF
TGTGCCAGCAGTTTTAGTAGACGGAAAAATGAAAAACTGTTTTTT
>TRBV27|NA|NA|15|TRBJ1-6
CASRTVNGTGVSLHF
TGTGCCAGCAGAACCGTCAACGGGACTGGCGTTTCCCTCCACTTT
>TRBV6-5|NA|TRBD1|13|TRBJ2-3
CASFSGGSDTQYF
TGTGCCAGCTTTTCAGGGGGCAGTGATACGCAGTATTTT
>TRBV9|NA|NA|18|TRBJ2-1
CASSVGVRAQSSYNEQFF
TGTGCCAGCAGCGTAGGGGTGAGAGCGCAGAGCTCCTACAATGAGCAGTTCTTC
>TRBV20-1|NA|NA|15|TRBJ2-1
CSAREGRVVFGEQFF
TGCAGTGCTAGAGAGGGAAGGGTAGTGTTTGGTGAGCAGTTCTTC
>TRBV7-9|NA|NA|14|TRBJ2-5
CASSNNRDQETQYF
TGTGCCAGCAGCAATAACAGGGACCAAGAGACCCAGTACTTC
>TRBV7-9|few|NA|15|TRBJ1-1
CASSDLQGSNTEAFF
TGTGCCAGCAGCGACTTGCAGGGGTCTAACACTGAAGCTTTCTTT
>TRBV7-9|many|NA|14|TRBJ1-4
CASSALGTYEKLFF
TGTGCCAGCAGCGCACTAGGGACATACGAAAAACTGTTTTTT
>TRBV7-2|many|NA|17|TRBJ1-1
CASSLVHRTRMNTEAFF
TGTGCCAGCAGCTTAGTTCACCGAACGAGAATGAACACTGAAGCTTTCTTT
>TRBV7-2|many|NA|16|TRBJ2-1
CASSLDVAVFYNEQFF
TGTGCCAGCAGCTTAGACGTAGCGGTTTTCTACAATGAGCAGTTCTTC
>TRBV7-6|many|NA|13|TRBJ2-5
CASRSGEIETQYF
TGTGCCAGCCGCTCGGGGGAGATAGAGACCCAGTACTTC
>TRBV7-8|few|NA|16|TRBJ1-5
CASSQTGTAINQPQHF
TGTGCCAGCAGCCAAACCGGGACTGCAATCAATCAGCCCCAGCATTTT
>TRBV6-6|NA|NA|16|TRBJ2-2
CASSYSSLLNTGELFF
TGTGCCAGCAGTTACTCTTCCCTATTGAACACCGGGGAGCTGTTTTTT
>TRBV19|few|TRBD1|13|TRBJ2-7
CASTGQGDDEQYF
TGTGCCAGTACTGGACAGGGGGATGACGAGCAGTACTTC
>TRBV10-3|NA|NA|12|TRBJ1-1
CAISWTNTEAFF
TGTGCCATCAGCTGGACGAACACTGAAGCTTTCTTT
>TRBV27|few|NA|16|TRBJ2-2
CASSLIGGDKSVELFF
TGTGCCAGCAGTTTAATAGGGGGGGACAAATCTGTGGAGCTGTTTTTT
>TRBV27|few|NA|14|TRBJ2-5
CASSSNRAQLSQYF
TGTGCCAGCAGTTCGAACAGAGCCCAATTGTCCCAGTACTTC
>TRBV6-1|few|TRBD1|15|TRBJ2-7
CASSENRDREAEQYF
TGTGCCAGCAGTGAAAATCGGGACAGGGAAGCCGAGCAGTACTTC
>TRBV19|many|TRBD1|16|TRBJ1-1
CASRKIRDRGNTEAFF
TGTGCCAGTAGGAAGATCCGGGACAGGGGGAACACTGAAGCTTTCTTT
>TRBV14|NA|NA|14|TRBJ2-5
CASSQLKYQETQYF
TGTGCCAGCAGCCAACTCAAGTACCAAGAGACCCAGTACTTC
>TRBV2|many|NA|12|TRBJ2-3
CASSWSTDTQYF
TGTGCCAGCAGTTGGAGCACAGATACGCAGTATTTT
>TRBV20-1|many|NA|15|TRBJ1-6
CSARAWQGIGSPLHF
TGCAGTGCTAGAGCCTGGCAGGGTATCGGGTCACCCCTCCACTTT
>TRBV7-6|few|NA|15|TRBJ2-7
CASSYRRVASYEQYF
TGTGCCAGCAGCTATAGGCGGGTGGCTAGCTACGAGCAGTACTTC
>TRBV6-1|NA|TRBD1|16|TRBJ1-6
CASSEFIGQGNSPLHF
TGTGCCAGCAGTGAATTCATCGGACAGGGGAATTCACCCCTCCACTTT